The next 21 T cell receptor beta chains were all read from a single sample in a study of molecular identifiers for immune sequencing clone quantification. TCRdb re-derived calls from the PCR reads in MiXCR, one entry per CDR3 protein. The data hold fewer than 350,000 distinct CDR3 sequences, with about 22% observed a single time. The sequenced material came from naive CD8+ T cells from blood, with Jurkat cell RNA spiked in. Subset of the sample: FACS-sorted CD8+CD4-CCR7+CD45RA+ naive T cells. These receptor sequences come from a human donor in good health. Some libraries in this study had Jurkat cell RNA spiked in.

There are a few counts of this clonotype. This sequence joins TRBV12-3 or TRBV12-4 and TRBJ1-5; D is ambiguous. Trimming shortened V by 10 bases and J by 15 bases, and 10 bases separated the two germline ends. The CDR3 is 8 amino acids. The CDR3 nucleotides read TGTGCCATATATCCCAGGCATTTT. Amino acids: CAIYPRHF.

Many counts were recorded for this clonotype. This chain uses TRBV3-1 with TRBJ2-3, with D maybe TRBD2 (5 bases). Trimming cost V 6 bases and J 3 bases, with 10 bases left between them. Germline V gene data show CDR1 as LGHDT and CDR2 as YNNKEL (reference sequence). The CDR3 is 13 residues long. The DNA for the CDR3 is TGTGCCAGCAGAAACACGGGAACAGATACGCAGTATTTT. Its protein is CASRNTGTDTQYF.

This clonotype was counted at least ten times. V gene TRBV11-2 combines with J gene TRBJ2-2; 7 nucleotides line up with TRBD2. The germline gives CDR1 SGHAT, CDR2 FQNNGV. Trimming removed 4 bases from V and 5 bases from J; junction bases left unmatched: 7. The CDR3 runs 15 residues. The CDR3 DNA is TGTGCCAGCAGCTCCACGGGGGGAGGGACCGGGGAGCTGTTTTTT. Translating it yields CASSSTGGGTGELFF.

This clonotype was seen many times. The chain combines TRBV4-3 with TRBJ2-3; 8 bases map to TRBD2. V lost 0 bases to trimming and J lost 0 bases; unmatched junction nucleotides: 2. The CDR3 extends over 16 amino acids. CDR1 is LGHNA and CDR2 is YSLEER in the germline V gene. CDR3 sequence: CASSQESSGSTDTQYF. For the CDR3, the DNA is TGCGCCAGCAGCCAAGAGTCTAGCGGGAGCACAGATACGCAGTATTTT.

Remarks on this clonotype: A much bigger clone sits one base away, suggesting this may be a read error. This chain links TRBV4-2 with TRBJ2-7; 9 bases map to TRBD1. Per germline, CDR1 LGHNA and CDR2 YNFKEQ. Losses at the gene ends were 4 bases for V and 3 bases for J; bases not matched to a gene: 10. The CDR3 has 16 amino acids. The CDR3 loop is CASSRVAGTGNYEQYF. For the CDR3, the DNA is TGTGCCAGCAGCCGAGTCGCCGGGACAGGGAACTACGAGCAGTACTTC.

This clonotype has a handful of counts. The chain has TRBV7-9 and TRBJ2-1; perhaps TRBD1 as D (5 bases). The CDR3 spans 16 residues. The V gene lost 4 bases and the J gene lost 0 bases, with 13 bases spanning the gap. In germline, CDR1 is SEHNR, CDR2 FQNEAQ (reference sequence). The CDR3 bases are TGTGCCAGCAGCTCCAACAGGAGAACCTCCTACAATGAGCAGTTCTTC. Amino acid sequence: CASSSNRRTSYNEQFF. The full variable domain, completed using reference TRBV7-9 and TRBJ2-1, is DTGVSQNPRHKITKRGQNVTFRCDPISEHNRLYWYRQTLGQGPEFLTYFQNEAQLEKSRLLSDRFSAERPKGSFSTLEIQRTEQGDSAMYLCASSSNRRTSYNEQFFGPGTRLTVL.

This clonotype showed up just a few times. One end of the junction fails to match germline, which may point to a read error. The chain is built from TRBV10-2 and TRBJ1-6; tentative D call: TRBD1 (5 bases). The CDR3 contains 19 residues. From germline, CDR1 is WSHSY and CDR2 SAAADI. The CDR3 nucleotides read TGCGCCGGCAGTGAGTCGGGACCCATCGGCGTCGCCTATAATTCACCCCTCCACTTT. Translating gives CAGSESGPIGVAYNSPLHF.

CDR3 amino acids: CASRNPLAAGATNEQFF. The CDR3 coding sequence is TGTGCCAGTAGAAACCCTCTAGCGGCGGGAGCCACCAATGAGCAGTTCTTC. The chain recombines TRBV19 with TRBJ2-1, with 7 bases identical to TRBD2. This CDR3 region has 17 residues. CDR1 is LNHDA, CDR2 SQIVND, per germline (reference sequence). With 6 bases clipped from V and 6 bases from J, the junction kept 17 bases outside the gene matches.

This clonotype was counted many times. The chain is built from TRBV28 and TRBJ2-3; D gene ambiguous. The CDR3 spans 15 residues. V gave up 4 bases and J gave up 3 bases, with 14 bases separating them. From germline, CDR1 is MDHEN and CDR2 SYDVKM. The CDR3 sequence is CASSWTGTATDTQYF. The CDR3 coding sequence is TGTGCCAGCAGTTGGACGGGCACCGCAACAGATACGCAGTATTTT.

Many counts were recorded for this clonotype. The chain carries TRBV7-2 and TRBJ1-3; tentative D call: TRBD1 (5 bases). The V gene lost 5 bases and the J gene lost 0 bases, with 11 bases spanning the gap. The V gene's germline CDR1 is SGHTA and CDR2 FQGNSA. This CDR3 has 15 residues. CDR3 in DNA: TGTGCCAGCAGCCCGGGGCCCCTCTCTGGAAACACCATATATTTT. Protein product: CASSPGPLSGNTIYF. Full variable domain (missing parts from reference TRBV7-2 and TRBJ1-3): GAGVSQSPSNKVTEKGKDVELRCDPISGHTALYWYRQSLGQGLEFLIYFQGNSAPDKSGLPSDRFSAERTGGSVSTLTIQRTQQEDSAVYLCASSPGPLSGNTIYFGEGSWLTVV.

This clonotype was seen many times. Here the CDR3 DNA reads TGTGCCAGCAGTGTCCATCCCTCTTCCGGGACAGTGAACACTGAAGCTTTCTTT. As protein: CASSVHPSSGTVNTEAFF. The gene calls are TRBV27 and TRBJ1-1; 7 nucleotides line up with TRBD1. The CDR3 runs to 18 residues. V lost 5 bases, J lost 0 bases, and 15 bases stayed unmatched. The germline V gene encodes CDR1 MNHEY and CDR2 SMNVEV (reference sequence).

Note on this clonotype: A much larger clonotype is one base distant, so this may be a read error. The V call is TRBV30, the J call TRBJ2-3; maybe TRBD1 (5 bases). With the DNA end fitting TRBJ1-5 better, the J assignment may be wrong. This CDR3 has 13 amino acids. Per germline, CDR1 GTSNPN and CDR2 SVGIG (reference sequence). CDR3 DNA sequence: TGTGCCTGGAGCCTTGGACACCTCGATACGCAGCATTTT. Residues: CAWSLGHLDTQHF.

For this clonotype: At one of its ends the junction is not consistent with the germline gene, which may arise from a read error. This sequence joins TRBV4-2 and TRBJ2-3; D is possibly TRBD2 (6 bases). Germline CDR1 LGHNA, CDR2 YNFKEQ. The CDR3 covers 15 residues. The CDR3 is CAGPTWPGSTDTQCF. In DNA form, the CDR3 reads TGTGCCGGCCCCACTTGGCCCGGGAGCACAGATACGCAGTGTTTT.

This clonotype was seen ten or more times. The rearrangement links TRBV6-6 to TRBJ1-6; no definite D call. The CDR3 is made up of 17 amino acids. The germline CDR1 and CDR2 sequences are MNHNY and SVGAGI (reference sequence). The ends were cut back, 6 bases at V and 0 bases at J, with 15 bases in the middle. Here the CDR3 DNA reads TGTGCCAGCAGAGCTAAGCTTTCAAGCTCCTATAATTCACCCCTCCACTTT. It encodes CASRAKLSSSYNSPLHF.

The chain combines TRBV19 with TRBJ2-1; D ambiguous. Trimming left V 11 bases short and J 4 bases short, with 15 bases between. Per germline, CDR1 LNHDA and CDR2 SQIVND (reference sequence). There are 13 residues in the CDR3. CDR3 amino acids: CASAPSIYNEQFF. CDR3 nucleotides: TGTGCCTCAGCGCCCAGCATTTACAATGAGCAGTTCTTC.

With regard to this clonotype: This could be a read error, since a much larger clone is one nucleotide away. J is TRBJ2-5 and V is TRBV7-3, with 10 nucleotides matching TRBD1. The CDR3 is made up of 16 amino acids. In germline, CDR1 is SGHTA, CDR2 FQGTGA. The CDR3 bases are TGTGCCAGCAGCCATCCCGGGACAGGGGCCCAAGAGACCCAGTGCTTC. Protein: CASSHPGTGAQETQCF. Filled out from reference TRBV7-3 and TRBJ2-5, the complete variable domain reads GAGVSQTPSNKVTEKGKYVELRCDPISGHTALYWYRQSLGQGPEFLIYFQGTGAADDSGLPNDRFFAVRPEGSVSTLKIQRTERGDSAVYLCASSHPGTGAQETQCFGPGTRLLVL.

This clonotype came up many times. The V and J genes are TRBV6-5 and TRBJ1-1; no clear D gene. There are 19 residues in the CDR3. The germline V and J ends were trimmed by 6 bases and 4 bases, with 30 bases remaining between them. The germline V gene encodes CDR1 MNHEY and CDR2 SVGAGI. The CDR3 sequence is CASSTLLRQPPSYGTEAFF. CDR3 nucleotides: TGTGCCAGCAGCACATTATTGAGGCAGCCCCCTTCTTATGGCACTGAAGCTTTCTTT.

The chain carries TRBV4-1 and TRBJ2-7; TRBD1 or TRBD2 may be the D gene (6 bases each). Germline values: CDR1 MGHRA, CDR2 YSYEKL. This CDR3 comprises 16 residues. V was shortened by 3 bases and J by 0 bases, with 15 bases between the two germline ends. The CDR3 loop reads CASSQSPGASSYEQYF. The CDR3 nucleotides are TGCGCCAGCAGCCAGAGCCCGGGGGCAAGCTCCTACGAGCAGTACTTC.

This clonotype was recorded many times. The V gene is TRBV14, the J gene TRBJ1-1; no clear D gene. Germline loops: CDR1 SGHDN, CDR2 FVKESK. This CDR3 is built from 12 residues. Between the trimmed V and J ends, which lost 4 bases and 5 bases, there was a span of 8 bases. CDR3 sequence: CASSPPGTEAFF. The CDR3, as DNA: TGTGCCAGCAGCCCCCCCGGTACTGAAGCTTTCTTT. The variable domain in full, completed from reference TRBV14 and TRBJ1-1, reads EAGVTQFPSHSVIEKGQTVTLRCDPISGHDNLYWYRRVMGKEIKFLLHFVKESKQDESGMPNNRFLAERTGGTYSTLKVQPAELEDSGVYFCASSPPGTEAFFGQGTRLTVV.

This clonotype was detected a few times. Being one base from a much bigger clone, this may be a read error. V and J are TRBV7-9 and TRBJ2-7, with 10 bases that match TRBD1. CDR1 is SEHNR and CDR2 is FQNEAQ in the germline V gene (reference sequence). The CDR3 is made up of 14 amino acids. Here the CDR3 DNA reads TGTGCCAGCAGCAACCGGGACAGGGGCTACGGGCAGTACTTC. Its translation is CASSNRDRGYGQYF. The full variable domain, with the rest looked up from reference TRBV7-9 and TRBJ2-7, is DTGVSQNPRHKITKRGQNVTFRCDPISEHNRLYWYRQTLGQGPEFLTYFQNEAQLEKSRLLSDRFSAERPKGSFSTLEIQRTEQGDSAMYLCASSNRDRGYGQYFGPGTRLTVT.

The sample holds many counts of this clonotype. The CDR3 DNA reads TGTGCCAGCAGGCATAACAGACAGGGGATTACCACTGAAGCTTTCTTT. Its translation is CASRHNRQGITTEAFF. This chain joins TRBV7-9 and TRBJ1-1; TRBD1 aligns across 8 bases. Trimming at V came to 6 bases and at J to 4 bases, leaving 13 bases not matched to a gene. Germline V gene data show CDR1 as SEHNR and CDR2 as FQNEAQ (reference sequence). This CDR3 region has 16 residues.